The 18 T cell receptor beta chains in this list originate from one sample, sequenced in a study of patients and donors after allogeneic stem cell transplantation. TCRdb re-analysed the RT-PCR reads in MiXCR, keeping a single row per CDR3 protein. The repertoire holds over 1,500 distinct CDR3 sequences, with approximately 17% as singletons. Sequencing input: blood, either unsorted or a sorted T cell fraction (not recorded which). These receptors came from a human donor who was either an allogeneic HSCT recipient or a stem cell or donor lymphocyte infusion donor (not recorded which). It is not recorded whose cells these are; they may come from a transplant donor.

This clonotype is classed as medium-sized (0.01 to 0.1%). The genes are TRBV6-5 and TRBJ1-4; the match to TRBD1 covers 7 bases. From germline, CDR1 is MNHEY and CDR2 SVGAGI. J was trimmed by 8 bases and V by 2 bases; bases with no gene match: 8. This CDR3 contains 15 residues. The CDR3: CASSYAQGRNEKLFF. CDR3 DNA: TGTGCCAGCAGTTACGCACAGGGGAGGAACGAAAAACTGTTTTTT.

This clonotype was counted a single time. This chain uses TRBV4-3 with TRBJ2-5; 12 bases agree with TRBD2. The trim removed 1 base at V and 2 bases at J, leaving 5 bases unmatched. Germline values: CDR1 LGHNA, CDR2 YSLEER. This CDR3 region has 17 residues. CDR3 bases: TGCGCCAGCAGCCAAGCGACTAGCGGGAGTCGTCAAGAGACCCAGTACTTC. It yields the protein CASSQATSGSRQETQYF.

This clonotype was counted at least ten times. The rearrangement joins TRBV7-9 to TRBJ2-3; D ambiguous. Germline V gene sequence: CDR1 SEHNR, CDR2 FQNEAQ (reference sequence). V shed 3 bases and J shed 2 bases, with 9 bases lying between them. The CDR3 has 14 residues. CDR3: CASSFHTNTDTQYF. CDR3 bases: TGTGCCAGCAGCTTCCATACAAACACAGATACGCAGTATTTT.

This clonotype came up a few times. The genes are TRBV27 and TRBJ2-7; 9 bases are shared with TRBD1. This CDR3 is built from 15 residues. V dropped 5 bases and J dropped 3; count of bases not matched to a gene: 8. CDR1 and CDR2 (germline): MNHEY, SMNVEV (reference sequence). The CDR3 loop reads CASSQRQGGIYEQYF. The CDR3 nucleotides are TGTGCCAGCAGTCAAAGACAGGGGGGGATCTACGAGCAGTACTTC.

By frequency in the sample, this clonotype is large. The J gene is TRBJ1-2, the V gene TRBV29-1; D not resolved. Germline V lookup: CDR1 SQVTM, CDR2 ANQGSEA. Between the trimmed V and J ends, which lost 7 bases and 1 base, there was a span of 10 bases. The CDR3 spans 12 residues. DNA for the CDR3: TGCAGCGACGGAGACGATAACTATGGCTACACCTTC. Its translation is CSDGDDNYGYTF.

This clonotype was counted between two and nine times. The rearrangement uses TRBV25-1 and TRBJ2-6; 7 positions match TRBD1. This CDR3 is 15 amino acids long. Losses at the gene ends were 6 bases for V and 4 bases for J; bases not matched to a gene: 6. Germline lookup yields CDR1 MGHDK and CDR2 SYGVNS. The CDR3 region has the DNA TGTGCCAGCAGATACAGGGGAAAAGGGGCCAACGTCCTGACTTTC. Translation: CASRYRGKGANVLTF.

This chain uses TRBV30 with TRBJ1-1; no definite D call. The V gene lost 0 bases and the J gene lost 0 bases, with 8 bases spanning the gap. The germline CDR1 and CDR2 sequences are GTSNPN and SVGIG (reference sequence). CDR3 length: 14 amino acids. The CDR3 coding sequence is TGTGCCTGGAGTGTACACAGCCTGAACACTGAAGCTTTCTTT. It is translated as CAWSVHSLNTEAFF.

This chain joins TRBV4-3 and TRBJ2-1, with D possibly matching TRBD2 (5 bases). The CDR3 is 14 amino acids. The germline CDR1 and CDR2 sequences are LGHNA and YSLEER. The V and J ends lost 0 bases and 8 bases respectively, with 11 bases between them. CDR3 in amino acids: CASSQESGIDEQFF. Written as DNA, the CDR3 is TGCGCCAGCAGCCAAGAGTCGGGGATCGATGAGCAGTTCTTC.

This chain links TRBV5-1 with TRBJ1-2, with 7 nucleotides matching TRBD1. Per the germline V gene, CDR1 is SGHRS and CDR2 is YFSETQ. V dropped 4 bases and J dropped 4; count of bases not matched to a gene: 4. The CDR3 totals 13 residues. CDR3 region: CASSRGQRYGYTF. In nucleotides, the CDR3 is TGCGCCAGCAGCCGGGGACAGCGCTATGGCTACACCTTC.

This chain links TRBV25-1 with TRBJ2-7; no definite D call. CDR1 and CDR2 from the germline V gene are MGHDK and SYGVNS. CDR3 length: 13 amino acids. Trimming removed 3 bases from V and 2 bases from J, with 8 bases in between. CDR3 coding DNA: TGTGCCAGCAGTGACACCCCGCCCTACGAGCAGTACTTC. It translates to CASSDTPPYEQYF.

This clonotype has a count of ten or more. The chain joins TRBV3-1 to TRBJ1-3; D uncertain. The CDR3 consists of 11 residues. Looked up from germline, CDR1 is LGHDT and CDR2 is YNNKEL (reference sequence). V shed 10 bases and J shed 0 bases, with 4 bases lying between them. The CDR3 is CATHSGNTIYF. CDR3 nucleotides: TGTGCCACCCACTCTGGAAACACCATATATTTT.

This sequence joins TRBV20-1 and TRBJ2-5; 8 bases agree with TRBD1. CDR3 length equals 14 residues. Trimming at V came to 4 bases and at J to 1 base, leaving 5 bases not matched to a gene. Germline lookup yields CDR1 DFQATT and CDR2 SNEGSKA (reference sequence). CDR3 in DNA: TGCAGTGCTAACACCGGGACAGGCCAAGAGACCCAGTACTTC. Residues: CSANTGTGQETQYF.

CDR3 DNA: TGTGCCTGGACCCCGTGGGGACTTCAAACTTACAATGAGCAGTTCTTC. Translation gives CAWTPWGLQTYNEQFF. The V gene is TRBV30, the J gene TRBJ2-1; perhaps TRBD2 as D (6 bases). This CDR3 contains 16 residues. V was trimmed by 4 bases and J by 4 bases, leaving 20 bases between them. CDR1 is GTSNPN, CDR2 SVGIG, per germline (reference sequence). The complete variable domain, with remaining parts taken from reference TRBV30 and TRBJ2-1, reads SQTIHQWPATLVQPVGSPLSLECTVEGTSNPNLYWYRQAAGRGLQLLFYSVGIGQISSEVPQNLSASRPQDRQFILSSKKLLLSDSGFYLCAWTPWGLQTYNEQFFGPGTRLTVL.

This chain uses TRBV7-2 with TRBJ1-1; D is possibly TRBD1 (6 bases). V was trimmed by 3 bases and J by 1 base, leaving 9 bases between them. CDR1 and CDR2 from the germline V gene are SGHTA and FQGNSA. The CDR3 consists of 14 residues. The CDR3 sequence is CASSFQTGNTEAFF. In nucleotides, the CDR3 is TGTGCCAGCAGCTTTCAGACAGGGAACACTGAAGCTTTCTTT.

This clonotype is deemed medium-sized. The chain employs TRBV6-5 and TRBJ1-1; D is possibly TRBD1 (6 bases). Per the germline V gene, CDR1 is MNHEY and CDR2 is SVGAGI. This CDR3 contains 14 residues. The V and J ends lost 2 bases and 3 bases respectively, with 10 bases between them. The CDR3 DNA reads TGTGCCAGCAGTTACAGCAGGGGAGACACTGAAGCTTTCTTT. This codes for CASSYSRGDTEAFF.

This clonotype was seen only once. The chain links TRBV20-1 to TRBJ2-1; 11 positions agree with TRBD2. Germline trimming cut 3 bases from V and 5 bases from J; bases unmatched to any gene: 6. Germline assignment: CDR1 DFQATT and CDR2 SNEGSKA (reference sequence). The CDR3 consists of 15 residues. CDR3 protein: CSASPFSGRDNEQFF. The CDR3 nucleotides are TGCAGTGCTAGCCCCTTTAGCGGGAGGGACAATGAGCAGTTCTTC.

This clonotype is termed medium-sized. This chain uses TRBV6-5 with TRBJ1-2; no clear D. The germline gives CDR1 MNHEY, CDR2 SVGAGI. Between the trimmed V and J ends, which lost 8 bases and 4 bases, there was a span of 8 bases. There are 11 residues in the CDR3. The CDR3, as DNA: TGTGCCAGCTTAGGTATCTATGGCTACACCTTC. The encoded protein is CASLGIYGYTF.

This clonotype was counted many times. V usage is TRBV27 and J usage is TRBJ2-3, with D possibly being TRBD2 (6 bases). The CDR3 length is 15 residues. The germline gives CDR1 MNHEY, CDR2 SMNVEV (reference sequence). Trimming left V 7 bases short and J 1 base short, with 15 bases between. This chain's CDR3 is CASTLHSSGTDTQYF. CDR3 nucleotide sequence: TGTGCCAGCACCCTGCATTCTAGCGGCACAGATACGCAGTATTTT.